This TCR beta chain was documented in a study of metastatic and nonmetastatic thyroid tumors (dated by TCRdb to 2020 to 2022). Background for the entire study: The researchers compared repertoires between peripheral blood samples and tumor or nodule tissue samples from patients with malignant or benign thyroid disease. The research as a whole found: In both blood and tumor samples, malignant tumors were reported to have significantly higher TCR beta diversity than benign nodules.

Before undergoing thyroid surgery, none of the patients had been given any kind of treatment. Patient clinical samples collected from about 2012 to 2018 were retrospectively analysed using T-cell receptor beta sequencing. Including cysteine and phenylalanine, the CDR3 has 11 amino acids. Only the CDR3 DNA stays, 33 bases, in frame from base 1. CDR1 and CDR2 are read off the germline V gene as MDHEN and SYDVKM. Libraries were prepared through PCR. Instrument used: Illumina HiSeq 4000. The TCR beta-chain CDR3 region of each patient was profiled by high-throughput sequencing. The paper's data handling went like this. CDR3 differences across clinicopathological groups were used to build a classifier for discriminating distant-metastatic papillary thyroid cancer patients. The Shannon index was used to measure repertoire diversity, and the Morisita-Horn index was used to measure how similar tumor and blood repertoires were. The public reads were reprocessed in TCRdb via fastp at Q25 and MiXCR, keeping in-frame beta chains. The V and J calls and clone size are TCRdb's, not the authors'. For this sample the table gives tens of thousands of clones, of which around 16% were detected only once. Around 4% of the sample is held by the ten biggest clonotypes.

As for this clone: Its target antigen remains unknown. Since a much larger clone is just one base distant, this may be a read error.

Sample: blood. In this chain, TRBV28 is recombined with TRBJ1-1; no D segment can be confidently identified. The source of this sequence is a female donor with papillary thyroid cancer or a benign thyroid nodule (not recorded which). Some clones in this sample may be carry-over from other donors' samples. The DNA sequence reads TGTGCCAGCAGTTGGGCCCTAGGGTGTTCCTTT. Its translation reads: CASSWALGCSF.